This T cell receptor (beta chain) is from a study of regulatory T cells in long-lasting Graves disease. Study results and caveats: New patients shared some 970 public clonotypes, fewer than the 2,500 to 3,500 shared by persistent patients.

This clonotype was detected many times. Its antigen is unidentified. Relying on iRepertoire HTBI primers and Arm-PCR of CDR3 regions, the team built TCR beta libraries. TCRdb independently ran MiXCR on the multiplex PCR reads; one entry per CDR3 protein. The sample includes over 400,000 distinct CDR3 sequences, 14% of them seen just once. Time point in this sample: newly diagnosed GD, antithyroid drugs for less than 3 months. Making the TCR library involved RNA that had been extracted from PBMCs. The V and J ends lost 3 bases and 6 bases respectively, with 8 bases between them. This CDR3 region has 12 residues. These same data were also listed under a study on T cells in Graves' hyperthyroidism and ophthalmopathy.

This TCR came from a woman aged 45-60 years with Graves disease. The sample consisted of peripheral blood mononuclear cells (PBMCs), taken at new diagnosis, from a patient treated with antithyroid drugs. J is TRBJ1-2 and V is TRBV12-3 or TRBV12-4, with TRBD1 as a possible D gene (5 bases). This CDR3 is CASSFLGDGYTF. The CDR3 bases are TGTGCCAGCAGTTTTCTGGGGGATGGCTACACCTTC.